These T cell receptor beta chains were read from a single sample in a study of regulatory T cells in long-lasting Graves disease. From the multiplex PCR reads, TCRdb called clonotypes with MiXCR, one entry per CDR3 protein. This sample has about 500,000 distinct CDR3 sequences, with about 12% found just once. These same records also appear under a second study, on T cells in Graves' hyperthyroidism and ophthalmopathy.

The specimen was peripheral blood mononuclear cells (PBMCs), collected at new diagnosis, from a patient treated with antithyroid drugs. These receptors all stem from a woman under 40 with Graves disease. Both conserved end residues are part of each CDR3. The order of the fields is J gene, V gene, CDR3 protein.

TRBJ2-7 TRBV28 CASSSGTARNEQYF
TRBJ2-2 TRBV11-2 CASSLGGSISGELFF
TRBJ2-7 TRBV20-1 CSARLSGNHDEQYF
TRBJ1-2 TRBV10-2 CASSESAGGVVKGYTF
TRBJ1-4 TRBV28 CASSPTGTGNEKLVF
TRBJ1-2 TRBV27 CASSFRGGRGLYGYTF
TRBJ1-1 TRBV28 CASSWTGEAFF
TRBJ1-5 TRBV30 CASSRGWNQPQHF
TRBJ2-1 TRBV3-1 CASRPFGTGGNEQFF
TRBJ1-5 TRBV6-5 CASSYYRDQPQHF
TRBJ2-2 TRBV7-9 CASSLGEETAGELFF
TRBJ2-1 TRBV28 CASSAPGTGFGNEQFF
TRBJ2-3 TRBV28 CASSLTGVTDTQYF
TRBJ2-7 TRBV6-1 CASSKNIPGQGSYEQYF
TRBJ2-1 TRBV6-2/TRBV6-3 CASSFSKGRGDNEQFF
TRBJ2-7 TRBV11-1 CASSQTGVEQYF
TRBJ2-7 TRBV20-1 CSATGTSGRAYEQYF
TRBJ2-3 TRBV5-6 CASSLTSGPGPSDTQYF
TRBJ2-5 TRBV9 CASSVNGRREETQYF
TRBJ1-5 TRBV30 CAWSVSRARNQPQHF
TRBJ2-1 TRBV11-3 CASSPGGSGSVRGNEQFF
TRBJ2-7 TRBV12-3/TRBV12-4 CASSLAGGVYEQYF
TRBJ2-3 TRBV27 CASRTWRDSTDTQYF
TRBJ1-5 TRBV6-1 CASSGRVRQAKEPQHF
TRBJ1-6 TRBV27 CASSPRGLGNSPLHF
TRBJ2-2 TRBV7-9 CASRGRASTGELFF
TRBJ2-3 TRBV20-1 CSALGRGQTDTQYF
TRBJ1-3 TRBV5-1 CASSSQGQGGNTIYF
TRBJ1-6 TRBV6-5 CASSYTRPSLNSPLHF
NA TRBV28 CASGGAGPPRETQYF
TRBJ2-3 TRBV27 CASSWTSSTDTQYF
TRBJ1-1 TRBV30 CALGEGGFTEAFF
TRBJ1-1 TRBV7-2 CASSLGAGQGLFRTEAFF
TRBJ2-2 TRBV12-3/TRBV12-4 CASSHSRTGELFF
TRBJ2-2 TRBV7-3 CASIPLISPGLAGDGELFF
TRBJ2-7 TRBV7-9 CASSLVLEQYF